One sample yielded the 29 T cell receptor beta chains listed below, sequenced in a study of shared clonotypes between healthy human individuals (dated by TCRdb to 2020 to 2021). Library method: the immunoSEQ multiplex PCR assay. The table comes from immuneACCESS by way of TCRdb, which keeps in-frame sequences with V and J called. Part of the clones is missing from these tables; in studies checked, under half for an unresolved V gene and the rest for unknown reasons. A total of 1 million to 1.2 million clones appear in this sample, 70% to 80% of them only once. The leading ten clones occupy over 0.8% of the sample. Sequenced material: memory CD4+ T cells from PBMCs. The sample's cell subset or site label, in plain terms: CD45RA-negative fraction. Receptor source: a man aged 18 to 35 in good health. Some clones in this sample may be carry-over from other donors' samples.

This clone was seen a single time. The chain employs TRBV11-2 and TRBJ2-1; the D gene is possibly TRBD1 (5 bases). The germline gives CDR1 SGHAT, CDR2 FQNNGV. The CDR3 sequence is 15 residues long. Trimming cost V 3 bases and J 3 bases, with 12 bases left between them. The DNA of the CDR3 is TGTGCCAGCAGCTTTTTGCAGGGTCGCTACAATGAGCAGTTCTTC. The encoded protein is CASSFLQGRYNEQFF.

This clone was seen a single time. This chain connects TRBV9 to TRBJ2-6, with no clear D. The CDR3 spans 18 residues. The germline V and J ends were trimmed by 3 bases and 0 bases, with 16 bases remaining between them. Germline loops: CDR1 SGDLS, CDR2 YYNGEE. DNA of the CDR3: TGTGCCAGCAGCGGACGACAAGGACCCGACTCTGGGGCCAACGTCCTGACTTTC. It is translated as CASSGRQGPDSGANVLTF.

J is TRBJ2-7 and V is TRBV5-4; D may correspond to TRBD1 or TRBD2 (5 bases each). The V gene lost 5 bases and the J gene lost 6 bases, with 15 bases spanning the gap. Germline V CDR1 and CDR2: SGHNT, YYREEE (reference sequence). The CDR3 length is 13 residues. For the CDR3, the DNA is TGTGCCAGCAGGCCAGGGCGGGTAGGCGAGCAGTACTTC. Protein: CASRPGRVGEQYF.

This CDR3 is CASSLQPLDSSTNEKLFF. The CDR3 DNA reads as TGTGCCAGCTCACTACAACCTCTGGACAGCTCAACTAATGAAAAACTGTTTTTT. J is TRBJ1-4 and V is TRBV18; TRBD1 might be the D (6 bases). Looked up from germline, CDR1 is KGHSH and CDR2 is LQKENI. V gave up 4 bases and J gave up 0 bases, with 18 bases separating them. CDR3 length equals 18 residues.

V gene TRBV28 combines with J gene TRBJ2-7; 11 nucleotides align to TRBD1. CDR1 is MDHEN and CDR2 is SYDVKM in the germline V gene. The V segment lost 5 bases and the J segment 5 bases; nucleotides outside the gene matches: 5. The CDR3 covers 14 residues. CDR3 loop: CASSRTGGVDEQYF. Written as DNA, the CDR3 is TGTGCCAGCAGTCGGACAGGGGGCGTCGACGAGCAGTACTTC.

CDR3 protein: CASSRRLDQETQYF. CDR3 nucleotide sequence: TGTGCCAGCAGCCGCCGACTAGACCAAGAGACCCAGTACTTC. The chain links TRBV7-9 to TRBJ2-5, with a weak D call TRBD2 (6 bases). The V end was cut by 5 bases, the J end by 0 bases, with 10 bases between. The CDR3 covers 14 residues. Germline V lookup: CDR1 SEHNR, CDR2 FQNEAQ (reference sequence).

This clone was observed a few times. CDR3 sequence: CASSPGTSGTREQYF. CDR3 nucleotides: TGTGCCAGCAGCCCGGGGACTAGCGGGACCCGCGAGCAGTACTTC. The chain couples TRBV7-9 to TRBJ2-7, with 13 bases fitting TRBD2. CDR1 is SEHNR and CDR2 is FQNEAQ in the germline V gene (reference sequence). CDR3 length: 15 residues. Trimming removed 5 bases from V and 6 bases from J; junction bases left unmatched: 7.

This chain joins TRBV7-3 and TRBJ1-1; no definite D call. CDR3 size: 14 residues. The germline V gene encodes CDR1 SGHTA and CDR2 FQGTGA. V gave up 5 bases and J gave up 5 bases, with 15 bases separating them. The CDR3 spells CASSHRFLGTEAFF. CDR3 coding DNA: TGTGCCAGCAGCCACCGCTTCTTGGGGACTGAAGCTTTCTTT.

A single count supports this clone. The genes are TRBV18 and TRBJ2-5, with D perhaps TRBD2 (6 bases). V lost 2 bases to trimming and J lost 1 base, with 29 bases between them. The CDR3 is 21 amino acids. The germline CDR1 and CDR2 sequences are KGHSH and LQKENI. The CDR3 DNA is TGTGCCAGCTCACCAGAGGCCGGCCTACTCCGCGGGACCGACTTCCAAGAGACCCAGTACTTC. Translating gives CASSPEAGLLRGTDFQETQYF.

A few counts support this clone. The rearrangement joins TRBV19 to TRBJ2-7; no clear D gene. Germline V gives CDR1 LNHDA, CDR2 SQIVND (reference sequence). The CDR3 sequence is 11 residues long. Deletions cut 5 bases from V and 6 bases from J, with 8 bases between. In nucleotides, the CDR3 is TGTGCCAGTAGTGCTACCAGCGAGCAGTACTTC. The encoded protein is CASSATSEQYF.

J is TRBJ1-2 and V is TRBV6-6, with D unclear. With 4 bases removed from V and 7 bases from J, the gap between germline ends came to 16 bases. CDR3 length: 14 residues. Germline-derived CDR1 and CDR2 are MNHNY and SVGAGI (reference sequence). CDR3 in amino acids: CASSSPWTSGGYTF. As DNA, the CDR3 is TGTGCCAGCAGTTCACCGTGGACGAGTGGTGGCTACACCTTC.

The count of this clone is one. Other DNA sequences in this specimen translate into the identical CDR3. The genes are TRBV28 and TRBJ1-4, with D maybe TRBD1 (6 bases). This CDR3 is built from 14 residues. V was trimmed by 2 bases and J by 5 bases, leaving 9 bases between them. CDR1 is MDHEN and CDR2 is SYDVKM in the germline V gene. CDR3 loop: CASSLGQGNEKLFF. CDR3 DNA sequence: TGTGCCAGCAGTTTAGGGCAGGGGAATGAAAAACTGTTTTTT. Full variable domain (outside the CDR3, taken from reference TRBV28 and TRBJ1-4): DVKVTQSSRYLVKRTGEKVFLECVQDMDHENMFWYRQDPGLGLRLIYFSYDVKMKEKGDIPEGYSVSREKKERFSLILESASTNQTSMYLCASSLGQGNEKLFFGSGTQLSVL.

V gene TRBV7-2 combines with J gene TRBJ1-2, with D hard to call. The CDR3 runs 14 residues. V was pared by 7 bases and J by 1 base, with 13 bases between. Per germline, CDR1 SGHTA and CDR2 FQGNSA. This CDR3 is CASKAPSDNYGYTF. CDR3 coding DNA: TGTGCCAGCAAGGCCCCTTCAGATAACTATGGCTACACCTTC.

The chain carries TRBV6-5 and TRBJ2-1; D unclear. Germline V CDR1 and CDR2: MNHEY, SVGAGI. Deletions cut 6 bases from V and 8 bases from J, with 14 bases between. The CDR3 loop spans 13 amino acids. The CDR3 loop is CASSPKIEDEQFF. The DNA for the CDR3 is TGTGCCAGCAGCCCCAAGATTGAGGATGAGCAGTTCTTC.

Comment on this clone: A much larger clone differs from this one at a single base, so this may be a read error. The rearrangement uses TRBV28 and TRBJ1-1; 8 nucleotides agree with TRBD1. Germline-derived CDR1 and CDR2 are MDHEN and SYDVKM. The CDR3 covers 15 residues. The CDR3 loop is CASSPGTGHSTEASF. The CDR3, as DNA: TGTGCCAGCAGCCCCGGGACAGGACACTCCACTGAAGCTTCCTTT.

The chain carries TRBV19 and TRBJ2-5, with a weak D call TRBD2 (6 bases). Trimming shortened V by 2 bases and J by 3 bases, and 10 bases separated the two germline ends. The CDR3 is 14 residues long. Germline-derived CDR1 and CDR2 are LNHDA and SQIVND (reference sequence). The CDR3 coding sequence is TGTGCCAGTAGTATAAATTGGGGGGAAGAGACCCAGTACTTC. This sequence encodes CASSINWGEETQYF.

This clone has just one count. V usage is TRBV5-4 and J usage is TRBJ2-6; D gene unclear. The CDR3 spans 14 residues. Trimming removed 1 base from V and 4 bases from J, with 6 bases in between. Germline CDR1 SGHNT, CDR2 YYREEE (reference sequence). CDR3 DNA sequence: TGTGCCAGCAGCTTGCAGGCCGGGGCCAACGTCCTGACTTTC. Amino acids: CASSLQAGANVLTF.

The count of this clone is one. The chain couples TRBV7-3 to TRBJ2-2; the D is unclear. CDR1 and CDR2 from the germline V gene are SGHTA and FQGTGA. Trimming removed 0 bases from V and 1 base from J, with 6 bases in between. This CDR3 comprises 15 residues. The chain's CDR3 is CASSLTIGNTGELFF. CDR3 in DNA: TGTGCCAGCAGCTTAACTATAGGGAACACCGGGGAGCTGTTTTTT.

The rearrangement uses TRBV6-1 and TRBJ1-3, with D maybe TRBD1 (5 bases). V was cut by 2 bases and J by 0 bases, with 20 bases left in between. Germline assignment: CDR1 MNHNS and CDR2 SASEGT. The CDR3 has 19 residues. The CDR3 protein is CASSEHGDGLYPSGNTIYF. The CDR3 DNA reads TGTGCCAGCAGTGAACATGGGGACGGTCTCTACCCCTCTGGAAACACCATATATTTT.

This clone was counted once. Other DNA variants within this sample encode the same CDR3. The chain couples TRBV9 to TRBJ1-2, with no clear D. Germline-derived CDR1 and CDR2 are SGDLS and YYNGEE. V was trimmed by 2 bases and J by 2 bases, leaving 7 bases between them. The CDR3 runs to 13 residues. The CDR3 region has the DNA TGTGCCAGCAGCGTCGGAGGGAACTATGGCTACACCTTC. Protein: CASSVGGNYGYTF. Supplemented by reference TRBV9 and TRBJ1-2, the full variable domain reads DSGVTQTPKHLITATGQRVTLRCSPRSGDLSVYWYQQSLDQGLQFLIQYYNGEERAKGNILERFSAQQFPDLHSELNLSSLELGDSALYFCASSVGGNYGYTFGSGTRLTVV.

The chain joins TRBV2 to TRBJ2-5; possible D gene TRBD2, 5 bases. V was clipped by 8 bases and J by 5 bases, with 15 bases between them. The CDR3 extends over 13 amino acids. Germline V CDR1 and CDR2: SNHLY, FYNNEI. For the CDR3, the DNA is TGTGCCAGCCCGGCCCCTGGGAGCGAGACCCAGTACTTC. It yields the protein CASPAPGSETQYF.

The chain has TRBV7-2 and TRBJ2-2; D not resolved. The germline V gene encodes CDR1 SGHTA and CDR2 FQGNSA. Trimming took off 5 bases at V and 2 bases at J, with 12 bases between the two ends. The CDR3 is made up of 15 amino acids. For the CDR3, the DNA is TGTGCCAGCAGCCGACCCCGGGCAAACACCGGGGAGCTGTTTTTT. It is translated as CASSRPRANTGELFF.

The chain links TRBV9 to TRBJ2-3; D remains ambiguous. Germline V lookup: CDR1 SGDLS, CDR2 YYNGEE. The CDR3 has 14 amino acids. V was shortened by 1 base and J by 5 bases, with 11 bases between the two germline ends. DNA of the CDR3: TGTGCCAGCAGCGTATCGTTTGTAGGAGATACGCAGTATTTT. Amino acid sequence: CASSVSFVGDTQYF.

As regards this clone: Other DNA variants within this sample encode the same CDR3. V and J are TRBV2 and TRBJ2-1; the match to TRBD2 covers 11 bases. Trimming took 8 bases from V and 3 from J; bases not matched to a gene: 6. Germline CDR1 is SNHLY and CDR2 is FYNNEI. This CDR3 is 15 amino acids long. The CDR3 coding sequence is TGTGCCAGCCGGCCCGGGACTAGCGGCTACAATGAGCAGTTCTTC. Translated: CASRPGTSGYNEQFF.

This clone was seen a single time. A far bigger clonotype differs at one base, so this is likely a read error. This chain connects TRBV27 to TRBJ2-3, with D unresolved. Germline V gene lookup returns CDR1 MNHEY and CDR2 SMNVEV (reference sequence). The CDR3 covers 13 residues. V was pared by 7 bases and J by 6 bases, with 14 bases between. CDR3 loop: CASTRSPGDTQYF. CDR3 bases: TGTGCCAGCACAAGGTCCCCCGGTGATACGCAGTATTTT.

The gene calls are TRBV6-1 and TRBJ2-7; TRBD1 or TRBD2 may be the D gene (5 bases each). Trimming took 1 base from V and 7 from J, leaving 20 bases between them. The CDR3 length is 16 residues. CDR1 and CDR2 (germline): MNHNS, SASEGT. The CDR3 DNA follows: TGTGCCAGCAGTGAAGGGGGCACTATCGGGAATCGGGAGCAGTACTTC. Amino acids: CASSEGGTIGNREQYF.

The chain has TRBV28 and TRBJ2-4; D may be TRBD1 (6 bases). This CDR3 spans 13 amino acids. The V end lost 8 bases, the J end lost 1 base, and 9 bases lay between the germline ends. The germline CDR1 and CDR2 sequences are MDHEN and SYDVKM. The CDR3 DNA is TGTGCCAGCTCAGGGGATGCCAAAAACATTCAGTACTTC. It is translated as CASSGDAKNIQYF.

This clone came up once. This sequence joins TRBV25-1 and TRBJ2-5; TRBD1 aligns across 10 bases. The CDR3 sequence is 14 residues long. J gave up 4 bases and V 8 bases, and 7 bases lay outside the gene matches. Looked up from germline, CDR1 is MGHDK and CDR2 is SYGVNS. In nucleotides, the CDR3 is TGTGCCAGCGGACACCGGGACAGGGGAGAGACCCAGTACTTC. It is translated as CASGHRDRGETQYF.

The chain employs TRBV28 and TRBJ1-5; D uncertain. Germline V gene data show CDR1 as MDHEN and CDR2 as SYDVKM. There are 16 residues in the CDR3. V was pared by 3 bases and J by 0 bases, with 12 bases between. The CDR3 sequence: CASSFWQRYSNQPQHF. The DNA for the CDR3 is TGTGCCAGCAGTTTTTGGCAGAGGTATAGCAATCAGCCCCAGCATTTT.